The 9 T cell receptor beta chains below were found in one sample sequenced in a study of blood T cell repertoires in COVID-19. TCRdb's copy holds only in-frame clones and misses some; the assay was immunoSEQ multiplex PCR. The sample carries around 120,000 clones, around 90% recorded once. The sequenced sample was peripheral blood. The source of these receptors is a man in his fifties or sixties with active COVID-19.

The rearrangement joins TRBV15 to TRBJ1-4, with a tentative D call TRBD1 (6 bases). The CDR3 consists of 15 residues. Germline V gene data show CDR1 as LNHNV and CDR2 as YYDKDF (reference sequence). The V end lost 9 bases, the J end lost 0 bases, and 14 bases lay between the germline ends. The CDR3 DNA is TGTGCCACTACAAGAGGGGGACCAACTAATGAAAAACTGTTTTTT. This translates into CATTRGGPTNEKLFF.

CDR3: CATSDPTGTGVNEQFF. The CDR3 DNA reads TGTGCCACCAGTGACCCGACCGGGACAGGGGTTAATGAGCAGTTCTTC. The chain combines TRBV24-1 with TRBJ2-1, with 10 bases identical to TRBD1. The CDR3 extends over 16 amino acids. Trimming at V came to 4 bases and at J to 7 bases, leaving 9 bases not matched to a gene. Per germline, CDR1 KGHDR and CDR2 SFDVKD.

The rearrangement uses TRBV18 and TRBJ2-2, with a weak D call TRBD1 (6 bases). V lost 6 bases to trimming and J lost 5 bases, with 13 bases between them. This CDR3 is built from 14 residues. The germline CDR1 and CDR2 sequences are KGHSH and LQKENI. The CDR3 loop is CASSSTGLTGELFF. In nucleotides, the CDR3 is TGTGCCAGCTCCTCGACAGGATTAACCGGGGAGCTGTTTTTT.

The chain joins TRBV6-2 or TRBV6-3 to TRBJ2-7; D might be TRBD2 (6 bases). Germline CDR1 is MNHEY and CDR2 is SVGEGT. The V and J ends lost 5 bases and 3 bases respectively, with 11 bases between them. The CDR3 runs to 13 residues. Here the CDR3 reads CASSRGTYYEQYV. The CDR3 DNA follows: TGTGCCAGCAGTCGCGGGACTTACTACGAGCAGTACGTC.

The CDR3 region is CASGDRVNTGELFF. CDR3 nucleotides: TGTGCCAGCGGGGACAGGGTGAACACCGGGGAGCTGTTTTTT. This chain uses TRBV2 with TRBJ2-2; 9 nucleotides align to TRBD1. The germline gives CDR1 SNHLY, CDR2 FYNNEI. The V gene end was trimmed by 8 bases and the J gene end by 1 base; junction bases not matched to a gene: 2. This CDR3 has 14 amino acids.

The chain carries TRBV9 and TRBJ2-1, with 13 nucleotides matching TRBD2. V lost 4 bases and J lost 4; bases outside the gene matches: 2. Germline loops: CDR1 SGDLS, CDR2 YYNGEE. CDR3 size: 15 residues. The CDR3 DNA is TGTGCCAGCAGCTCGACTAGCGGGGGGTACAATGAGCAGTTCTTC. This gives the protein CASSSTSGGYNEQFF. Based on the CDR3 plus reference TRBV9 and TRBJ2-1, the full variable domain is DSGVTQTPKHLITATGQRVTLRCSPRSGDLSVYWYQQSLDQGLQFLIQYYNGEERAKGNILERFSAQQFPDLHSELNLSSLELGDSALYFCASSSTSGGYNEQFFGPGTRLTVL.

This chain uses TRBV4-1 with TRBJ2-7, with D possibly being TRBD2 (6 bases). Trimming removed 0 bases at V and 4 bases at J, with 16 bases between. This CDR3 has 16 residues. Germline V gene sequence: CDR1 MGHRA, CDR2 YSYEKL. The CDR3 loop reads CASSQDAGPSTYEQYF. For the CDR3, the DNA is TGCGCCAGCAGCCAAGATGCGGGGCCCAGCACGTACGAGCAGTACTTC.

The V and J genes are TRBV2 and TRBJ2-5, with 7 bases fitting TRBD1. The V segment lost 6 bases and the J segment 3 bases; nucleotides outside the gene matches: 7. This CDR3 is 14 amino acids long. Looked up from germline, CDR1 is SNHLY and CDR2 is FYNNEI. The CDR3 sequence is CASSPGTAEETQYF. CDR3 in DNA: TGTGCCAGCAGCCCGGGGACAGCGGAAGAGACCCAGTACTTC.

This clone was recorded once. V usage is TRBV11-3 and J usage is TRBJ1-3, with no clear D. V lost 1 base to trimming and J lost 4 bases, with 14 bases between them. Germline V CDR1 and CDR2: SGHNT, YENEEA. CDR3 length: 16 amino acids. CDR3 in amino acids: CASSLVVSGSGNTIYF. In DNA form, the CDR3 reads TGTGCCAGCAGCTTAGTGGTTTCGGGGAGCGGAAACACCATATATTTT.